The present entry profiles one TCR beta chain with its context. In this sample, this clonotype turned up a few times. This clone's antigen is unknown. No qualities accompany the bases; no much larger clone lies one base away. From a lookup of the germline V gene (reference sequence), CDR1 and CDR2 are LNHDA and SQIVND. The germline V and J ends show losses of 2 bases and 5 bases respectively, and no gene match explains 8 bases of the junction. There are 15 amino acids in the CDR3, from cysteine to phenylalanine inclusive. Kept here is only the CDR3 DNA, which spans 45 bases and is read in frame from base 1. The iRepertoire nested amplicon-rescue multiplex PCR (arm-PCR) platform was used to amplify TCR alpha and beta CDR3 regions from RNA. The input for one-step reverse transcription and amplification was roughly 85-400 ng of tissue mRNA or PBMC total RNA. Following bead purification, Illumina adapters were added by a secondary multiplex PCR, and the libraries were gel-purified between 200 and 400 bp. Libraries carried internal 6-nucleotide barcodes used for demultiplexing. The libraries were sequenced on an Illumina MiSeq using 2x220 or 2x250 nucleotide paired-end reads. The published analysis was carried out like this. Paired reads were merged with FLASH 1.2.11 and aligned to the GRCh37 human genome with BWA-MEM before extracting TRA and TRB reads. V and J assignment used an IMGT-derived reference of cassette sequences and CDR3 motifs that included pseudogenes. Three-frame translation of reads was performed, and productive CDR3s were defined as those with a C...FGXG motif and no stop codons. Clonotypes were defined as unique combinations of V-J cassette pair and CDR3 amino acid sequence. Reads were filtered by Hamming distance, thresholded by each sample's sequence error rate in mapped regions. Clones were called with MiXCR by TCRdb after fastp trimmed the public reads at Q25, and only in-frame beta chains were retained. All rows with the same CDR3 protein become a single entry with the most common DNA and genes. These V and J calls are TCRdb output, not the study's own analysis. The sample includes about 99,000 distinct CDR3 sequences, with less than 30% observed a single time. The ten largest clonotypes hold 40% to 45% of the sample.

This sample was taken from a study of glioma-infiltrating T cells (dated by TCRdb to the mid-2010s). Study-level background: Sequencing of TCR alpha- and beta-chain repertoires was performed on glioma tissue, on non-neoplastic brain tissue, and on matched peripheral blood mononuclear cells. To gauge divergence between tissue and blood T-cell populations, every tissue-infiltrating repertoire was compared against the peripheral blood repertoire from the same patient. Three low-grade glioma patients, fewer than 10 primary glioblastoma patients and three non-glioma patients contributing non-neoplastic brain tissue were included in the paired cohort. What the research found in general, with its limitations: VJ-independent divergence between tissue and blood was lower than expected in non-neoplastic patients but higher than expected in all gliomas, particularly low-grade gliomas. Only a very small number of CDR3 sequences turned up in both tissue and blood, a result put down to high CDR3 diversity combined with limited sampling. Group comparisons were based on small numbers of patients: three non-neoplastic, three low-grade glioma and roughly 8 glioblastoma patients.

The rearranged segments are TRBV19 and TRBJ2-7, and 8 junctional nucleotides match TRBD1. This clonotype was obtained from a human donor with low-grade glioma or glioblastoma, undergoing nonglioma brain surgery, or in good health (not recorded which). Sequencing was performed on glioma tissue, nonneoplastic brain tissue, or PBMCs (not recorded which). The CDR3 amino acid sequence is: CASSITGQGVHEQYF. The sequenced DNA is TGTGCCAGTAGTATAACAGGACAGGGAGTCCACGAGCAGTACTTC.